This TCR beta chain was captured in a study of shared clonotypes between healthy human individuals. This clone was counted ten times or more. The antigen remains undetermined. V was cut by 1 base and J by 0 bases, with 7 bases left in between. Germline lookup yields CDR1 SEHNR and CDR2 FQNEAQ (reference sequence). The CDR3 consists of 15 residues. The table came from immunoSEQ multiplex PCR; TCRdb's copy has only in-frame clones and leaves some out. Among fewer than 400,000 clones listed, around 67% were seen once. Caucasian adults living in Nashville, Tennessee, provided all samples. Study results and caveats: Large depth notwithstanding, sorted-subset sequencing proved incomplete by rarefaction.

The sequence derives from a young man in good health. Sequenced material: memory CD4+ T cells sorted from blood. Noted subset: CD45RA-negative fraction. The chain combines TRBV7-9 with TRBJ2-1, with D uncertain. The CDR3 reads CASSLGVGSYNEQFF. The CDR3 DNA sequence: TGTGCCAGCAGCTTAGGTGTTGGCTCCTACAATGAGCAGTTCTTC.